This T cell receptor (beta chain) originates from a study of T-cell reconstitution after alpha-beta-depleted transplantation in children. Study-wide points: Most T-cell counts and diversity one year after the transplant came from T cells that were newly produced. Reportedly, only several hundred clones from non-depleted graft cells drove alpha-beta T-cell counts at about two months. At day 60, the high TCRbeta diversity found in some patients originated from recipient T cells and thymic progenitors that had survived.

This clonotype was picked up many times. Its antigen is still unknown. The CDR3 length is 16 residues. The V end lost 6 bases, the J end lost 2 bases, and 18 bases lay between the germline ends. Library preparation (for TCRbeta) was performed with unique molecular identifiers. TCRdb fed the PCR reads into MiXCR, producing one record per CDR3 protein. Of roughly 120,000 distinct CDR3 sequences in the sample, roughly 23% are singletons; the top ten hold roughly a tenth. Sequencing used PBMCs, mostly from graft donor cells, obtained 180 days after TCRalphabeta/CD19-depleted stem cell transplant. This TCR was recovered from a male patient under 10 years old who had a stem cell transplant for chronic granulomatous disease, so the T cells may come from the graft donor. The chain has TRBV12-3 or TRBV12-4 and TRBJ2-3, with a possible D match to TRBD2 (6 bases). CDR3: CASSKIAAGPTDTQYF. The CDR3 DNA is TGTGCCAGCAGCAAAATCGCGGCGGGACCCACAGATACGCAGTATTTT.